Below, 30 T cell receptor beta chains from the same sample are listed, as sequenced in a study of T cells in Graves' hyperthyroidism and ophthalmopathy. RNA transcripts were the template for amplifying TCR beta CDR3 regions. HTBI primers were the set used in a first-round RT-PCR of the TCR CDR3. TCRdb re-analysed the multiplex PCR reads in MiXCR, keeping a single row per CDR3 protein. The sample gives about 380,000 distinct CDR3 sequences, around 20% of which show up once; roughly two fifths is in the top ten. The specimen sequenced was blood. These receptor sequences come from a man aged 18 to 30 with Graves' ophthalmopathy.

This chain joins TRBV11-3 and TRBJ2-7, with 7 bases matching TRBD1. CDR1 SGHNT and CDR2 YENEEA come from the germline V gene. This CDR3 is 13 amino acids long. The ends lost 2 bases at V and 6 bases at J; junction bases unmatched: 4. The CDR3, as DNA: TGTGCCAGCAGCTTAATAACAGGGGCCGAGCAGTACTTC. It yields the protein CASSLITGAEQYF.

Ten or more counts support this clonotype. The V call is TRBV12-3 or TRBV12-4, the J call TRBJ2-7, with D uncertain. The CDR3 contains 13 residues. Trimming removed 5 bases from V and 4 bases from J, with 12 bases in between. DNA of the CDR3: TGTGCCAGCAGTAAAGCCATCAAGTACGAGCAGTACTTC. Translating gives CASSKAIKYEQYF.

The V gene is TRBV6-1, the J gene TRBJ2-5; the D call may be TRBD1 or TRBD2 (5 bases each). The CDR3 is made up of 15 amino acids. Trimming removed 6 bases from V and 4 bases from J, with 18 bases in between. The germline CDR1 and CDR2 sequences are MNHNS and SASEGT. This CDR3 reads CASSVARGSLETQYF. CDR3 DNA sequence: TGTGCCAGCAGCGTAGCACGGGGCTCCTTAGAGACCCAGTACTTC.

The CDR3 bases are TGTGCCAGCAGTTATGCCAGCCAGAACTACGAGCAGTACTTC. Translating gives CASSYASQNYEQYF. This sequence joins TRBV6-1 and TRBJ2-7; D is ambiguous. The CDR3 totals 14 residues. Germline V gene data show CDR1 as MNHNS and CDR2 as SASEGT. Between the trimmed V and J ends, which lost 5 bases and 3 bases, there was a span of 14 bases.

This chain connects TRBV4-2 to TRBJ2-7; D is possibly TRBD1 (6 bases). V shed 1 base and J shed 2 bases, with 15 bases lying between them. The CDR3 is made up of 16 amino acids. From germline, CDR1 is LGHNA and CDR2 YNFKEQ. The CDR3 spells CASSQGLHRDTYEQYF. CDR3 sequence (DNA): TGTGCCAGCAGCCAAGGATTACACCGGGACACCTACGAGCAGTACTTC.

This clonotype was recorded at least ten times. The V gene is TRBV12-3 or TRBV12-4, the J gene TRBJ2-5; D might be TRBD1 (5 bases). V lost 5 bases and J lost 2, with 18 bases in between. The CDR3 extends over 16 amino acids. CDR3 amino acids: CASSVNSGQVQETQYF. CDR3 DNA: TGTGCCAGCAGTGTTAATTCAGGGCAAGTGCAAGAGACCCAGTACTTC.

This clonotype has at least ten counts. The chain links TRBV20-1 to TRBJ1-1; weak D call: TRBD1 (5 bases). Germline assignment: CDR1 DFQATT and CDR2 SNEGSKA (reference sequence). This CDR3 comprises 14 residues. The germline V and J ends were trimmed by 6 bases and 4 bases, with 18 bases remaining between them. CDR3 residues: CSAINQGGGTEAFF. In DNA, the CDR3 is TGCAGTGCCATCAATCAGGGTGGGGGCACTGAAGCTTTCTTT.

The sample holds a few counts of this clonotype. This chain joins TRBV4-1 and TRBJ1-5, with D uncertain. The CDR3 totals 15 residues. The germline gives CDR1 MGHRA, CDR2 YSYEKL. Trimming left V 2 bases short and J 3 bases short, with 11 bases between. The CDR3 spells CASSQSDRDNQPQHF. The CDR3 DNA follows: TGCGCCAGCAGCCAATCTGACCGGGACAATCAGCCCCAGCATTTT.

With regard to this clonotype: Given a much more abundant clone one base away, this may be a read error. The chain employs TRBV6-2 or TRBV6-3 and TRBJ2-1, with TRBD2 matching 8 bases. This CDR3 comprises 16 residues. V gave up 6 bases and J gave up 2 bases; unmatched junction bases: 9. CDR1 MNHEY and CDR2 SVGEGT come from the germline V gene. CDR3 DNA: TGTGCCAGCAGGGCCCTCGGGCGGGGGGCCTACAATGAGCAGTTCTTC. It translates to CASRALGRGAYNEQFF.

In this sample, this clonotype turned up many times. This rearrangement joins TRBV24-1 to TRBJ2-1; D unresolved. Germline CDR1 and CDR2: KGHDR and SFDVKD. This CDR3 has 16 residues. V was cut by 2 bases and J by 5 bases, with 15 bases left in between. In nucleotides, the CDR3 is TGTGCCACCAGTGATTCCTCAACGACTTGGGACAATGAGCAGTTCTTC. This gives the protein CATSDSSTTWDNEQFF.

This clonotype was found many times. The CDR3, as DNA: TGCGCCAGCAGCTTGGTACAGGGGAATGAAAAACTGTTTTTT. Protein sequence: CASSLVQGNEKLFF. The chain joins TRBV5-1 to TRBJ1-4; 7 positions agree with TRBD1. V was pared by 0 bases and J by 5 bases, with 1 base of the junction left unmatched. Germline values: CDR1 SGHRS, CDR2 YFSETQ. The CDR3 runs to 14 residues.

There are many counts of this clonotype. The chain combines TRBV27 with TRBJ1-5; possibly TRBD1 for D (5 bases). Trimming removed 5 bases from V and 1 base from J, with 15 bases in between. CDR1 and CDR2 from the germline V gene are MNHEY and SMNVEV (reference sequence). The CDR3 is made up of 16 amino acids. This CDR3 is CASSRLTGGSNQPQHF. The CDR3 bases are TGTGCCAGCAGTCGACTAACAGGAGGAAGCAATCAGCCCCAGCATTTT.

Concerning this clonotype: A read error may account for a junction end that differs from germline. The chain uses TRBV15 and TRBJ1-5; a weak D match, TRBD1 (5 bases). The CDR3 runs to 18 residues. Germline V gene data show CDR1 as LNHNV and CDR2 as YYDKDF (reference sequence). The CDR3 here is CATSGGLTGGYSNRPQHF. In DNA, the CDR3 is TGTGCCACCAGCGGGGGTTTAACCGGAGGTTATAGCAATCGGCCCCAGCATTTT. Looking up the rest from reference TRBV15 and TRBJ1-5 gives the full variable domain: DAMVIQNPRYQVTQFGKPVTLSCSQTLNHNVMYWYQQKSSQAPKLLFHYYDKDFNNEADTPDNFQSRRPNTSFCFLDIRSPGLGDTAMYLCATSGGLTGGYSNRPQHFGDGTRLSIL.

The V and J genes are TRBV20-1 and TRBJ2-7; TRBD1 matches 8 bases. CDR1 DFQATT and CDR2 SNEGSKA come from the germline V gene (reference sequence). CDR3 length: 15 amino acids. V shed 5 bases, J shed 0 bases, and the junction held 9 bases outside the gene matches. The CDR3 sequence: CSACPGTGASYEQYF. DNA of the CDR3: TGCAGTGCTTGCCCGGGGACAGGCGCCTCCTACGAGCAGTACTTC.

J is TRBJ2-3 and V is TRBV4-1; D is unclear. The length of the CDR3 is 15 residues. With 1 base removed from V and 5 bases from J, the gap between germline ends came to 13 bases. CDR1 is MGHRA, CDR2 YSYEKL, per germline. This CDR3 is CASSQVSSRGDTQYF. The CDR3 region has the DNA TGCGCCAGCAGCCAAGTCTCCAGTCGTGGAGATACGCAGTATTTT.

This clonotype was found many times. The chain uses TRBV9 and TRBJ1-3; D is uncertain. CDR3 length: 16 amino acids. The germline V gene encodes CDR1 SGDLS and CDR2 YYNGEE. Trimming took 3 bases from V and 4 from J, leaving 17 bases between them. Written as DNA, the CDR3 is TGTGCCAGCAGCGCCGATAGTACCCTTAGCGGAAACACCATATATTTT. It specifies CASSADSTLSGNTIYF. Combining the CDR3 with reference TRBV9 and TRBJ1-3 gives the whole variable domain DSGVTQTPKHLITATGQRVTLRCSPRSGDLSVYWYQQSLDQGLQFLIQYYNGEERAKGNILERFSAQQFPDLHSELNLSSLELGDSALYFCASSADSTLSGNTIYFGEGSWLTVV.

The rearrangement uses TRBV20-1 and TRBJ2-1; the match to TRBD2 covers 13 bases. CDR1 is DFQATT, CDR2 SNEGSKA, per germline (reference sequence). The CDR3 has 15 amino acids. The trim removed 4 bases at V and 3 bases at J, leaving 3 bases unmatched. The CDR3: CSAIRLAGGYNEQFF. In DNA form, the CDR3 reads TGCAGTGCTATTAGACTAGCGGGGGGCTACAATGAGCAGTTCTTC.

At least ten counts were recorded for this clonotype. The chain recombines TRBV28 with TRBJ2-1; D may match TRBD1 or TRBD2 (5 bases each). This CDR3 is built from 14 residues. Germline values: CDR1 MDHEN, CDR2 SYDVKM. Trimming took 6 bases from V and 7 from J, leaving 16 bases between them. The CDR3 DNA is TGTGCCAGCAGCCCTCGGGACGGATGGAATGAGCAGTTCTTC. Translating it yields CASSPRDGWNEQFF.

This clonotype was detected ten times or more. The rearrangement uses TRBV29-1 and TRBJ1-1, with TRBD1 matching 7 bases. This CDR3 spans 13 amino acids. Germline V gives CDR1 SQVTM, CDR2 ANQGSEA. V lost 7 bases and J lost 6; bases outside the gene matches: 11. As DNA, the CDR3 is TGCAGCGCCCAAGGGGTACAGGGGTCTGAAGCTTTCTTT. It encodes CSAQGVQGSEAFF.

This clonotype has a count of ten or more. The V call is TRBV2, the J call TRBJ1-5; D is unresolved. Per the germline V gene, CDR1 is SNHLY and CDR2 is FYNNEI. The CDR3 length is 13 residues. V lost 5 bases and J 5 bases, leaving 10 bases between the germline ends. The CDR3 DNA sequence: TGTGCCAGCAGTCCACTGAATGATCAGCCCCAGCATTTT. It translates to CASSPLNDQPQHF.

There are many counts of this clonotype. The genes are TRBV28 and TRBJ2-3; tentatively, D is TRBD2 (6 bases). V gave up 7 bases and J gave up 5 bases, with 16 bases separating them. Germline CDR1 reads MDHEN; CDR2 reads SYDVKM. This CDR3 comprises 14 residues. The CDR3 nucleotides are TGTGCCAGCATCAACGGCGGGGCAGAAGATACGCAGTATTTT. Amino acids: CASINGGAEDTQYF.

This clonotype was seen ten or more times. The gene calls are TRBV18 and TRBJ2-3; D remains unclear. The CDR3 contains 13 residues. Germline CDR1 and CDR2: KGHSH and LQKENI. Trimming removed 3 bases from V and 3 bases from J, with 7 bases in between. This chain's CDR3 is CASSPYVTDTQYF. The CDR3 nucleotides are TGTGCCAGCTCACCCTATGTTACAGATACGCAGTATTTT.

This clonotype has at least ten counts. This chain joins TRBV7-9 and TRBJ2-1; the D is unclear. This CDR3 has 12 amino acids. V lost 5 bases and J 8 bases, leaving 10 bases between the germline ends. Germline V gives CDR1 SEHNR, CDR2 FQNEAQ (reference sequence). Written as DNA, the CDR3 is TGTGCCAGCAGCAGAACCACAGATGAGCAGTTCTTC. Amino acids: CASSRTTDEQFF. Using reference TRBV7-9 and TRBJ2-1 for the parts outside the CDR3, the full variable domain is DTGVSQNPRHKITKRGQNVTFRCDPISEHNRLYWYRQTLGQGPEFLTYFQNEAQLEKSRLLSDRFSAERPKGSFSTLEIQRTEQGDSAMYLCASSRTTDEQFFGPGTRLTVL.

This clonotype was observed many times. This chain's CDR3 is CASSFSLTVYGYTF. The CDR3 bases are TGTGCCAGCAGTTTCTCATTGACAGTCTATGGCTACACCTTC. The chain links TRBV28 to TRBJ1-2; D is perhaps TRBD1 (5 bases). Germline CDR1 is MDHEN and CDR2 is SYDVKM. This CDR3 spans 14 amino acids. Between the trimmed V and J ends, which lost 3 bases and 4 bases, there was a span of 12 bases.

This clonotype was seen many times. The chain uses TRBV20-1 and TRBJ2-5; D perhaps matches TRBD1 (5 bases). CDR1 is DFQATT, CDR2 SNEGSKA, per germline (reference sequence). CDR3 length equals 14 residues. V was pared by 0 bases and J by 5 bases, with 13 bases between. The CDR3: CSARDPAGMETQYF. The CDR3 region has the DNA TGCAGTGCTAGAGATCCGGCAGGGATGGAGACCCAGTACTTC.

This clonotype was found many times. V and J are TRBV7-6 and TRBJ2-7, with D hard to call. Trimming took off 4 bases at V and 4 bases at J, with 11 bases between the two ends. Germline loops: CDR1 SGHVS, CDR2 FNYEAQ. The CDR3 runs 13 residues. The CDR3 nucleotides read TGTGCCAGCAGCTCGCCTGACATATACGAGCAGTACTTC. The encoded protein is CASSSPDIYEQYF.

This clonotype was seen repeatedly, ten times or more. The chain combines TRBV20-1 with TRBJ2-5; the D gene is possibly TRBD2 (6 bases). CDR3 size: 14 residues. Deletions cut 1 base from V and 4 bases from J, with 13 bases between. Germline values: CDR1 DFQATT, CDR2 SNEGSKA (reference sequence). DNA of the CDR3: TGCAGTGCTAGAGCGGGCGGGGCTACAGAGACCCAGTACTTC. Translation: CSARAGGATETQYF.

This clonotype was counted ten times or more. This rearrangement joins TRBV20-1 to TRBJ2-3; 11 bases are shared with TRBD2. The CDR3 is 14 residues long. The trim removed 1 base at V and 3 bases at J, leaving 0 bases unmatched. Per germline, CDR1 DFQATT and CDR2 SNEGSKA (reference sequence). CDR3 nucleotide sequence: TGCAGTGCTAGAGCTAGCGGGGGGACAGATACGCAGTATTTT. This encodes CSARASGGTDTQYF.

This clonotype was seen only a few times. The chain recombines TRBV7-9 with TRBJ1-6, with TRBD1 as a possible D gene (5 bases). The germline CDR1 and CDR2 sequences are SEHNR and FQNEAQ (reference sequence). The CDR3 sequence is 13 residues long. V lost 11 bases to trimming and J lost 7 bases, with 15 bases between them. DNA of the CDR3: TGTGCCGCGGGGGGGGTAGGCAATTCACCCCTCCACTTT. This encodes CAAGGVGNSPLHF.

CDR3 loop: CASSLPAGDQPQHF. DNA of the CDR3: TGTGCCAGCAGCCTCCCCGCCGGGGACCAGCCCCAGCATTTT. The chain recombines TRBV28 with TRBJ1-5, with a weak D call TRBD1 (5 bases). V lost 6 bases and J 7 bases, leaving 16 bases between the germline ends. The CDR3 has 14 amino acids. Germline assignment: CDR1 MDHEN and CDR2 SYDVKM.